This T cell receptor (beta chain) was captured by sequencing in a study of blood T cell repertoires in COVID-19. Only in-frame clones appear in the TCRdb table, and some are missing; sequencing was by immunoSEQ multiplex PCR. The sample has over 200,000 clones; around 89% are singletons. There are 15 residues in the CDR3. CDR1 is SGDLS and CDR2 is YYNGEE in the germline V gene. Deletions cut 2 bases from V and 1 base from J, with 13 bases between. The sequenced sample was peripheral blood. The sequence was obtained from a man between 60 and 75 years old who had recovered from COVID-19. V and J are TRBV9 and TRBJ2-7; D remains ambiguous. The DNA of the CDR3 is TGTGCCAGCAGCGTGACCGACGGAGCTTCCTACGAGCAGTACTTC. This translates into CASSVTDGASYEQYF.